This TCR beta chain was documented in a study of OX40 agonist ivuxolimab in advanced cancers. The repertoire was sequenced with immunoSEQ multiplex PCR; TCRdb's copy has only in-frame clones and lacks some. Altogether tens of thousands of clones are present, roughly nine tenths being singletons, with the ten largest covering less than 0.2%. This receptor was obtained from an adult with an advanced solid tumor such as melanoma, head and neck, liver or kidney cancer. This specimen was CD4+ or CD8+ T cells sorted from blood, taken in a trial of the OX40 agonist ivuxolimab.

The CDR3 DNA is TGTGCCAGCAGCTTTCTGACAGTGAACACTGAAGCTTTCTTT. Protein: CASSFLTVNTEAFF. The chain couples TRBV5-4 to TRBJ1-1, with D possibly matching TRBD1 (5 bases). Germline CDR1 and CDR2: SGHNT and YYREEE (reference sequence). Trimming took 2 bases from V and 0 from J, leaving 8 bases between them. The CDR3 is 14 amino acids. Full variable domain (outside the CDR3, taken from reference TRBV5-4 and TRBJ1-1): ETGVTQSPTHLIKTRGQQVTLRCSSQSGHNTVSWYQQALGQGPQFIFQYYREEENGRGNFPPRFSGLQFPNYSSELNVNALELDDSALYLCASSFLTVNTEAFFGQGTRLTVV.